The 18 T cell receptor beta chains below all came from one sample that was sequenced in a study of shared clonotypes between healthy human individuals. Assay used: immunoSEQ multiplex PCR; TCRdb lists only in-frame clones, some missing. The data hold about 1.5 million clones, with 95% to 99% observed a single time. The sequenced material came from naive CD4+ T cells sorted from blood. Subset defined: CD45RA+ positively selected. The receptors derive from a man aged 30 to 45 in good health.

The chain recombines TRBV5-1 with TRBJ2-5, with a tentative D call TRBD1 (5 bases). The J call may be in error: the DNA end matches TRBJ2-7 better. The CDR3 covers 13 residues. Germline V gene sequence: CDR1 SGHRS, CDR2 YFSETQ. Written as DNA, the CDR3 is TGCGCCAGCACCCGCGAGCAGGGTAGCGAGCAGTACTTC. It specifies CASTREQGSEQYF.

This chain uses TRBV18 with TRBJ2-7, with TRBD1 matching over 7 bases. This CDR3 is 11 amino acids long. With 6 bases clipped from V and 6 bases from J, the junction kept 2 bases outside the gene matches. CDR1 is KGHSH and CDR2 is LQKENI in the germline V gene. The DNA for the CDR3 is TGTGCCAGCTCCCAGGGGGTCGAGCAGTACTTC. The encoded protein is CASSQGVEQYF.

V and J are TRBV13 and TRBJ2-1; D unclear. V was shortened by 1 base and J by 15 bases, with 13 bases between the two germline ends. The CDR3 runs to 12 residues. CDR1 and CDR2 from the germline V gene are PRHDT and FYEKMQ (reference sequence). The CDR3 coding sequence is TGTGCCAGCAGCTTAGTGGAAAGCAGGCCGTTCTTC. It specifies CASSLVESRPFF.

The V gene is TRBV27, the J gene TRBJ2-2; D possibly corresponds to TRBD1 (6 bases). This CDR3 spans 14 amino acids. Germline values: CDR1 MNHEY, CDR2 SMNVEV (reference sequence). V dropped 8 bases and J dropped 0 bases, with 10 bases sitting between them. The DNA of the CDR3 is TGTGCCAGCTCCCGACAGGCGAACACCGGGGAGCTGTTTTTT. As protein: CASSRQANTGELFF.

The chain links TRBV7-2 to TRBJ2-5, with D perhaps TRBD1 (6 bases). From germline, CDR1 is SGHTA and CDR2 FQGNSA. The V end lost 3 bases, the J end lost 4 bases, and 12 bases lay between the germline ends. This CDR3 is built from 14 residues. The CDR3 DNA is TGTGCCAGCAGCTTGTACAGGGTGGCAGAGACCCAGTACTTC. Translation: CASSLYRVAETQYF.

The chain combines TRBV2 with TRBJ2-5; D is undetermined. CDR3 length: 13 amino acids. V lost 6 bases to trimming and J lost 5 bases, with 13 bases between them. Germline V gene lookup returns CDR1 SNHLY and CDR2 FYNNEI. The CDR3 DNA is TGTGCCAGCAGCTCCGGACGGGTGGAGACCCAGTACTTC. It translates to CASSSGRVETQYF. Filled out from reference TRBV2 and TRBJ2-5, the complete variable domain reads EPEVTQTPSHQVTQMGQEVILRCVPISNHLYFYWYRQILGQKVEFLVSFYNNEISEKSEIFDDQFSVERPDGSNFTLKIRSTKLEDSAMYFCASSSGRVETQYFGPGTRLLVL.

CDR3 protein: CSARTSETQYF. The CDR3 DNA reads as TGCAGTGCTAGGACCTCAGAGACCCAGTACTTC. The V call is TRBV20-1, the J call TRBJ2-5; no clear D gene. With 3 bases removed from V and 4 bases from J, the gap between germline ends came to 6 bases. This CDR3 comprises 11 residues. Germline assignment: CDR1 DFQATT and CDR2 SNEGSKA (reference sequence).

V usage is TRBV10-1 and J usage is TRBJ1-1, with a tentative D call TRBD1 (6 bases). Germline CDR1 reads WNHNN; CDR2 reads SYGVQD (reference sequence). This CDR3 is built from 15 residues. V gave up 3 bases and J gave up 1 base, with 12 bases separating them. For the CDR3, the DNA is TGCGCCAGCAGTGACGGGGGGACACCGAACACTGAAGCTTTCTTT. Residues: CASSDGGTPNTEAFF.

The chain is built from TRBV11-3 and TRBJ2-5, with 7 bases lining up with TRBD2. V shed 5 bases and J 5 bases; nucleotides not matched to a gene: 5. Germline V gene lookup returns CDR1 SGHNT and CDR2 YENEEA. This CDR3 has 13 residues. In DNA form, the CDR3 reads TGTGCCAGCAGCGAGCGGGGTTGGGAGACCCAGTACTTC. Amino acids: CASSERGWETQYF.

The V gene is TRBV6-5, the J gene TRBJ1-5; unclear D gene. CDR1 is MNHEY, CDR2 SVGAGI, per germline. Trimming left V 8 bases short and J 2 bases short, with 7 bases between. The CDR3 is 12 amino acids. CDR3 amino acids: CASLMGNQPQHF. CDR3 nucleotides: TGTGCCAGCCTGATGGGCAATCAGCCCCAGCATTTT.

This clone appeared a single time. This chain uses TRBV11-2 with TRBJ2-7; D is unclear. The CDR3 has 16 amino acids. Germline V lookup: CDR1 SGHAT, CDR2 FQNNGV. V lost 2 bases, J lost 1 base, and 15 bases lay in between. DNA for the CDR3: TGTGCCAGCAGCTTAACCCCGACGGGTCCGTCCTACGAGCAGTACTTC. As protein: CASSLTPTGPSYEQYF.

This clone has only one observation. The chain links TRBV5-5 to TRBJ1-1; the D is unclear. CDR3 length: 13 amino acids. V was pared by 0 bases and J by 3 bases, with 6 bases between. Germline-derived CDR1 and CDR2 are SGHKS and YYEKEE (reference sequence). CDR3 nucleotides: TGTGCCAGCAGCTTGGGATCTTACACTGAAGCTTTCTTT. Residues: CASSLGSYTEAFF.

CDR3 protein: CASSGAGLAGVSGSYNEQFF. The CDR3, as DNA: TGTGCCAGCAGCGGAGCGGGACTAGCGGGAGTATCGGGCTCCTACAATGAGCAGTTCTTC. The chain combines TRBV5-5 with TRBJ2-1, with 14 bases identical to TRBD2. J lost 0 bases, V lost 4 bases, and 12 bases had no gene match. CDR3 length: 20 residues. CDR1 is SGHKS and CDR2 is YYEKEE in the germline V gene (reference sequence).

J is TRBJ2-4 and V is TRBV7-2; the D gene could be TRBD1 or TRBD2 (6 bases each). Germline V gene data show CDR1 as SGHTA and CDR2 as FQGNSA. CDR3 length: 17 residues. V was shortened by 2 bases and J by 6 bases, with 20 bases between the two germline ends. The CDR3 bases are TGTGCCAGCAGCTTATTTCGGGGCTCCCGGGGGCGAAACATTCAGTACTTC. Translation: CASSLFRGSRGRNIQYF. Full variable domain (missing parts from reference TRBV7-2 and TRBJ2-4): GAGVSQSPSNKVTEKGKDVELRCDPISGHTALYWYRQSLGQGLEFLIYFQGNSAPDKSGLPSDRFSAERTGGSVSTLTIQRTQQEDSAVYLCASSLFRGSRGRNIQYFGAGTRLSVL.

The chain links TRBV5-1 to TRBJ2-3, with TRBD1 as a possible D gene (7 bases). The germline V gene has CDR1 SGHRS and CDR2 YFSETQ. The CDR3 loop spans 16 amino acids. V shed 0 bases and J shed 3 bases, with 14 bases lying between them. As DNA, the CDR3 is TGCGCCAGCAGCTTGGAAGTCAGGGGGGTGACAGATACGCAGTATTTT. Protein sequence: CASSLEVRGVTDTQYF.

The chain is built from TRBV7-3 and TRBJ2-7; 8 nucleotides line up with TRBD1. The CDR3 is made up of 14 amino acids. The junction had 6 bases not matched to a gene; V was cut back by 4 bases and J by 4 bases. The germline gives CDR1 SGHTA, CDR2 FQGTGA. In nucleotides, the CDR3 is TGTGCCAGCAGCTCCGGGACAGGCCTTTACGAGCAGTACTTC. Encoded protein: CASSSGTGLYEQYF.

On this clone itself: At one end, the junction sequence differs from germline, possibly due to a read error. The CDR3: CSARDGVF. The CDR3 coding sequence is TGCAGTGCTAGAGATGGGGTTTTC. The V call is TRBV20-1, the J call TRBJ2-7; D is uncertain. This CDR3 is built from 8 residues. Germline V gene data show CDR1 as DFQATT and CDR2 as SNEGSKA (reference sequence).

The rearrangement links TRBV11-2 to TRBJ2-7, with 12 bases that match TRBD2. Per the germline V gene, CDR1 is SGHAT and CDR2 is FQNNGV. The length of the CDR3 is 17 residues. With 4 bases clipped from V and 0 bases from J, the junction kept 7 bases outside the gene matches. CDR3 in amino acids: CASSSPRTSGVSYEQYF. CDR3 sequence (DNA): TGTGCCAGCAGCTCCCCTCGGACTAGCGGGGTCTCCTACGAGCAGTACTTC.